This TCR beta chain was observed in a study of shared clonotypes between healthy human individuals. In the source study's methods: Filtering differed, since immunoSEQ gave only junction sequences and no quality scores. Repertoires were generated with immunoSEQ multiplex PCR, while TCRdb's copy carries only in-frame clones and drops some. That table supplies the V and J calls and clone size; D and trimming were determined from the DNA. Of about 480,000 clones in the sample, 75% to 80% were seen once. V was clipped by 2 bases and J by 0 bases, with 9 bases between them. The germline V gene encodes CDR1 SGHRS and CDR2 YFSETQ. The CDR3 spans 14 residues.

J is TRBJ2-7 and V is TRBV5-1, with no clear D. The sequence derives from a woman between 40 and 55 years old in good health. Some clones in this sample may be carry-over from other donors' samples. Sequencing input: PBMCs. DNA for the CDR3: TGCGCCAGCAGCTTCGGCAGGAACTCCTACGAGCAGTACTTC. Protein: CASSFGRNSYEQYF.